This T cell receptor beta chain was documented in a study of blood T cell repertoires in COVID-19. Study-wide background: COVID-19 samples, acute and convalescent, were from the United States, Italy and Spain. PBMCs, B-cell-depleted T cells, or T cells provided the cDNA or gDNA that made up the material.

Authors' data handling: Amplifying reference gene primers gave estimates of nucleated cell counts. Produced via immunoSEQ multiplex PCR; TCRdb's table is partial and in-frame only. V, J and clone size are taken as reported in that table, and D and trimming were inferred from the DNA itself. Among about 170,000 clones listed, around 89% were seen once. Sequencing was carried out using peripheral blood. This clonotype was sampled from a man aged 50 to 60 who had recovered from COVID-19.

DNA of the CDR3: TGTGCCAGCACCCCGAGGGGGACAAGCTATGGCTACACCTTC. This codes for CASTPRGTSYGYTF. V usage is TRBV5-8 and J usage is TRBJ1-2, with a weak D call TRBD1 (6 bases). This CDR3 has 14 residues. CDR1 and CDR2 from the germline V gene are SGHTS and YDEGEE. V was trimmed by 6 bases and J by 4 bases, leaving 16 bases between them.